The 14 T cell receptor beta chains below all came from one sample that was sequenced in a study of T cells in Graves' hyperthyroidism and ophthalmopathy. The TCR beta CDR3 regions underwent amplification using RNA transcripts as the source. The TCR CDR3 first-round RT-PCR relied on the HTBI primer set. TCRdb independently ran MiXCR on the multiplex PCR reads; one entry per CDR3 protein. The sample includes 300,000 to 350,000 distinct CDR3 sequences, roughly 23% of them seen just once. The specimen sequenced was blood. Source of these receptors: a woman in her forties or fifties with Graves' hyperthyroidism.

This clonotype was detected many times. The chain is built from TRBV9 and TRBJ2-7; 8 nucleotides align to TRBD1. The germline V gene has CDR1 SGDLS and CDR2 YYNGEE. The CDR3 runs to 14 residues. V dropped 3 bases and J dropped 2; count of bases not matched to a gene: 4. CDR3 DNA: TGTGCCAGCAGCGCCGGACAGGGTCCCTACGAGCAGTACTTC. Translating gives CASSAGQGPYEQYF.

This clonotype was picked up many times. The rearrangement joins TRBV30 to TRBJ2-3; TRBD2 aligns across 11 bases. CDR1 GTSNPN and CDR2 SVGIG come from the germline V gene (reference sequence). This CDR3 region has 16 residues. V lost 2 bases and J lost 1; bases outside the gene matches: 5. The CDR3 loop reads CAWSPPGLAGTDTQYF. As DNA, the CDR3 is TGTGCCTGGAGTCCCCCGGGACTAGCGGGCACAGATACGCAGTATTTT.

The V gene is TRBV4-1, the J gene TRBJ1-5, with 7 nucleotides matching TRBD1. V trimming: 8 bases; J trimming: 9 bases; junction bases outside the gene matches: 13. CDR3 length: 14 amino acids. The germline gives CDR1 MGHRA, CDR2 YSYEKL. CDR3 amino acids: CASRPQGTFGPQHF. CDR3 sequence (DNA): TGCGCCAGCCGCCCACAGGGGACGTTTGGGCCCCAGCATTTT.

In this sample, this clonotype turned up a few times. This chain links TRBV20-1 with TRBJ2-7; no clear D gene. The V and J ends lost 2 bases and 3 bases respectively, with 11 bases between them. The CDR3 consists of 13 residues. CDR1 DFQATT and CDR2 SNEGSKA come from the germline V gene (reference sequence). The CDR3 spells CSARRQLHYEQYF. The DNA of the CDR3 is TGCAGTGCTAGAAGGCAGCTACACTACGAGCAGTACTTC.

The V call is TRBV27, the J call TRBJ1-2; 9 nucleotides agree with TRBD1. V shed 5 bases, J shed 10 bases, and the junction held 8 bases outside the gene matches. The CDR3 runs 13 residues. Germline CDR1 MNHEY, CDR2 SMNVEV (reference sequence). In DNA, the CDR3 is TGTGCCAGCAGTGATTCCGGGACAGGGTACTACACCTTC. Protein product: CASSDSGTGYYTF.

In its sample, this clonotype was seen a few times. This sequence joins TRBV28 and TRBJ2-1; TRBD2 aligns across 10 bases. V lost 6 bases and J lost 8; bases outside the gene matches: 10. This CDR3 is 15 amino acids long. Germline CDR1 is MDHEN and CDR2 is SYDVKM. The CDR3 DNA follows: TGTGCCAGCAGACTTCCGGGACTAGCGTTTCATGAGCAGTTCTTC. It is translated as CASRLPGLAFHEQFF.

The V and J genes are TRBV20-1 and TRBJ2-3; D not certain. Per the germline V gene, CDR1 is DFQATT and CDR2 is SNEGSKA (reference sequence). The CDR3 length is 11 residues. Trimming pared 6 bases from V and 5 bases from J, leaving 9 bases between. In nucleotides, the CDR3 is TGCAGTGCCCACCCGGAAGATACGCAGTATTTT. The encoded protein is CSAHPEDTQYF.

V gene TRBV6-2 or TRBV6-3 combines with J gene TRBJ2-7, with TRBD2 as a possible D gene (7 bases). The CDR3 spans 16 residues. With 5 bases removed from V and 4 bases from J, the gap between germline ends came to 21 bases. CDR1 and CDR2 (germline): MNHEY, SVGEGT. The CDR3 DNA is TGTGCCAGCAGTCCACAGGGTCGCGGGAGCGTATACGAGCAGTACTTC. This codes for CASSPQGRGSVYEQYF.

This clonotype was detected many times. In nucleotides, the CDR3 is TGCGCCAGCAGCGGGACCTACCAAGAAGCTTTCTTT. Translating gives CASSGTYQEAFF. J is TRBJ1-1 and V is TRBV5-1, with TRBD1 as a possible D gene (5 bases). CDR1 is SGHRS and CDR2 is YFSETQ in the germline V gene. The length of the CDR3 is 12 residues. V lost 4 bases and J lost 8, with 12 bases in between.

This clonotype showed up just a few times. The J gene is TRBJ2-3, the V gene TRBV4-2; 12 bases line up with TRBD2. Unmatched junction bases numbered 4, after V lost 1 base and J lost 2 bases. The CDR3 spans 17 residues. The germline V gene encodes CDR1 LGHNA and CDR2 YNFKEQ. The CDR3 loop reads CASSQGGTSGYTDTQYF. The DNA for the CDR3 is TGTGCCAGCAGCCAAGGAGGGACTAGCGGGTACACAGATACGCAGTATTTT.

This clonotype was counted at least ten times. The J gene is TRBJ2-5, the V gene TRBV7-8; D gene unclear. V dropped 1 base and J dropped 3 bases, with 9 bases sitting between them. This CDR3 has 14 amino acids. Germline V gives CDR1 SGHVS, CDR2 FQNEAQ. The CDR3 sequence: CASSLVARKETQYF. Here the CDR3 DNA reads TGTGCCAGCAGCTTAGTCGCGCGGAAAGAGACCCAGTACTTC.

The chain links TRBV9 to TRBJ2-3, with 7 positions matching TRBD1. V was clipped by 4 bases and J by 0 bases; unmatched bases: 11. CDR1 and CDR2 from the germline V gene are SGDLS and YYNGEE. The CDR3 has 17 residues. CDR3 in amino acids: CASSQWDSLSSTDTQYF. The CDR3 DNA is TGTGCCAGCAGCCAATGGGACAGCCTAAGTAGCACAGATACGCAGTATTTT.

Only a few counts were recorded for this clonotype. A read error is possible here, since a much larger clone lies one base away. The chain couples TRBV18 to TRBJ2-1; 7 positions match TRBD1. CDR1 and CDR2 (germline): KGHSH, LQKENI. The CDR3 has 14 amino acids. For the CDR3, the DNA is TGTGCCAGCTCTCGCAACAGGGGTGCCAATGGGCAGTTCTTC. This sequence encodes CASSRNRGANGQFF.

The rearrangement links TRBV28 to TRBJ1-1; possibly TRBD1 for D (6 bases). The germline CDR1 and CDR2 sequences are MDHEN and SYDVKM. The CDR3 totals 14 residues. V lost 8 bases and J lost 1, with 14 bases in between. The CDR3 nucleotides read TGTGCCAGCGGGGGGGGGGCGACGAACACTGAAGCTTTCTTT. It is translated as CASGGGATNTEAFF.